The 27 T cell receptor beta chains below all came from one sample that was sequenced in a study of blood T cell repertoires in COVID-19. TCRdb keeps only in-frame clones here, not all; method: immunoSEQ multiplex PCR. The sample contains under 300,000 clones, around four fifths of which appear only once. Sequenced material: peripheral blood. The source is a man aged 55 to 69 who had recovered from COVID-19.

This rearrangement joins TRBV19 to TRBJ1-5; 9 bases match TRBD1. CDR1 is LNHDA and CDR2 is SQIVND in the germline V gene (reference sequence). The trim removed 5 bases at V and 7 bases at J, leaving 3 bases unmatched. The CDR3 is 13 amino acids. CDR3 nucleotide sequence: TGTGCCAGTAGTGGGGACAGGGTACAGCCCCAGCATTTT. Translating it yields CASSGDRVQPQHF.

The chain links TRBV23-1 to TRBJ1-6, with 11 nucleotides matching TRBD1. TRBV23-1 is known as an ORF, though its function is uncertain. Trimming removed 10 bases from V and 10 bases from J; junction bases left unmatched: 15. This CDR3 is built from 16 residues. The CDR3 region has the DNA TGCGCCACCCGGCGGACAGGGGGCTGTCCCCGGTCACCCCTCCACTTT. This translates into CATRRTGGCPRSPLHF.

The chain has TRBV30 and TRBJ2-2; 9 bases fit TRBD1. The CDR3 totals 15 residues. V lost 4 bases and J lost 5; bases outside the gene matches: 8. Germline-derived CDR1 and CDR2 are GTSNPN and SVGIG (reference sequence). The CDR3 sequence is CAWTPGTGRTGELFF. CDR3 coding DNA: TGTGCCTGGACCCCCGGGACAGGGAGGACCGGGGAGCTGTTTTTT.

The CDR3 loop is CASSQTQGGSSGNTIYF. The DNA of the CDR3 is TGTGCCAGCAGCCAAACCCAGGGAGGGAGCTCTGGAAACACCATATATTTT. The V and J genes are TRBV4-2 and TRBJ1-3; tentatively, D is TRBD1 (5 bases). The V end lost 2 bases, the J end lost 0 bases, and 14 bases lay between the germline ends. There are 17 residues in the CDR3. From germline, CDR1 is LGHNA and CDR2 YNFKEQ.

The V gene is TRBV28, the J gene TRBJ1-6; D is uncertain. The CDR3 loop spans 14 amino acids. V was cut by 2 bases and J by 4 bases, with 6 bases left in between. Germline V gene data show CDR1 as MDHEN and CDR2 as SYDVKM. CDR3 coding DNA: TGTGCCAGCAGTTTAAGAGCTTATAATTCACCCCTCCACTTT. Encoded protein: CASSLRAYNSPLHF.

The genes are TRBV6-6 and TRBJ1-1; D may be TRBD1 (6 bases). There are 15 residues in the CDR3. The germline V and J ends were trimmed by 0 bases and 3 bases, with 11 bases remaining between them. Germline V gene data show CDR1 as MNHNY and CDR2 as SVGAGI (reference sequence). CDR3 DNA sequence: TGTGCCAGCAGTTACTCTCAGGGGACGGACACTGAAGCTTTCTTT. Amino acid sequence: CASSYSQGTDTEAFF.

V gene TRBV2 combines with J gene TRBJ2-3; no clear D. The CDR3 extends over 15 amino acids. Germline CDR1 SNHLY, CDR2 FYNNEI. Trimming pared 5 bases from V and 0 bases from J, leaving 12 bases between. The CDR3 is CASSPFRQSTDTQYF. DNA for the CDR3: TGTGCCAGCAGTCCTTTTCGCCAGAGCACAGATACGCAGTATTTT.

This chain uses TRBV7-6 with TRBJ2-1; a possible D gene is TRBD1 (5 bases). Germline CDR1 is SGHVS and CDR2 is FNYEAQ. This CDR3 has 16 amino acids. Trimming removed 5 bases at V and 0 bases at J, with 14 bases between. The DNA for the CDR3 is TGTGCCAGCAGCACCCGACAGAGTCGCTCCTACAATGAGCAGTTCTTC. This codes for CASSTRQSRSYNEQFF.

The chain recombines TRBV7-7 with TRBJ2-1; TRBD2 matches at 9 bases. CDR1 is SSHAT, CDR2 FNYEAQ, per germline (reference sequence). V trimming: 8 bases; J trimming: 9 bases; junction bases outside the gene matches: 5. The CDR3 is made up of 12 amino acids. This chain's CDR3 is CASSSGEGEQFF. The CDR3 nucleotides are TGTGCCAGCTCTAGCGGGGAGGGTGAGCAGTTCTTC.

J is TRBJ1-1 and V is TRBV27; D is perhaps TRBD1 (5 bases). The CDR3 runs to 13 residues. Trimming removed 3 bases from V and 4 bases from J, with 9 bases in between. Germline values: CDR1 MNHEY, CDR2 SMNVEV (reference sequence). Here the CDR3 reads CASSFRQGTEAFF. CDR3 nucleotides: TGTGCCAGCAGTTTCCGGCAGGGCACTGAAGCTTTCTTT.

The gene calls are TRBV18 and TRBJ2-5; 9 bases agree with TRBD1. The length of the CDR3 is 14 residues. Germline values: CDR1 KGHSH, CDR2 LQKENI. V trimming: 1 base; J trimming: 5 bases; junction bases outside the gene matches: 2. The CDR3 here is CASSPRGTGETQYF. Written as DNA, the CDR3 is TGTGCCAGCTCACCACGAGGGACAGGGGAGACCCAGTACTTC.

The chain links TRBV18 to TRBJ1-2, with D possibly TRBD1 on 6 matching bases. Trimming cost V 3 bases and J 8 bases, with 10 bases left between them. CDR1 is KGHSH, CDR2 LQKENI, per germline. CDR3 length: 12 residues. The CDR3 coding sequence is TGTGCCAGCTCACCGGGGGGGCTGGGCTACACCTTC. Its protein product is CASSPGGLGYTF.

The V and J genes are TRBV5-1 and TRBJ1-1; TRBD1 matches 9 bases. Germline V gene data show CDR1 as SGHRS and CDR2 as YFSETQ. The CDR3 has 14 residues. With V trimmed by 4 bases and J by 5 bases, 6 bases remained unmatched. The DNA of the CDR3 is TGCGCCAGCAGCATAACAGGGGGCACGACTGAAGCTTTCTTT. This gives the protein CASSITGGTTEAFF.

V gene TRBV19 combines with J gene TRBJ2-7; maybe TRBD2 (8 bases). Germline lookup yields CDR1 LNHDA and CDR2 SQIVND (reference sequence). Trimming shortened V by 4 bases and J by 7 bases, and 14 bases separated the two germline ends. The CDR3 runs to 13 residues. The CDR3 sequence: CASSRTGGGEQYF. The CDR3 DNA follows: TGTGCCAGTAGTAGGACAGGCGGGGGGGAGCAGTACTTC.

This sequence joins TRBV30 and TRBJ2-3, with no clear D. CDR1 is GTSNPN, CDR2 SVGIG, per germline (reference sequence). Trimming removed 4 bases from V and 4 bases from J, with 12 bases in between. The CDR3 is 13 residues long. CDR3 loop: CAWNTPTPDTQYF. In DNA form, the CDR3 reads TGTGCCTGGAACACACCCACCCCAGATACGCAGTATTTT.

The sample holds one count of this clone. The genes are TRBV5-1 and TRBJ1-5, with D unclear. This CDR3 is 18 amino acids long. V lost 4 bases, J lost 0 bases, and 20 bases lay in between. The germline gives CDR1 SGHRS, CDR2 YFSETQ. This CDR3 reads CASSITRRTDYSNQPQHF. CDR3 in DNA: TGCGCCAGCAGCATAACTCGACGGACCGACTATAGCAATCAGCCCCAGCATTTT.

The rearrangement uses TRBV7-6 and TRBJ1-6; 7 bases agree with TRBD1. The trim removed 5 bases at V and 0 bases at J, leaving 10 bases unmatched. The CDR3 has 18 residues. Looked up from germline, CDR1 is SGHVS and CDR2 is FNYEAQ. CDR3 sequence reads: CASSAAPRGSSYNSPLHF. CDR3 coding DNA: TGTGCCAGCAGCGCCGCCCCCAGGGGGAGCTCCTATAATTCACCCCTCCACTTT. Looking up the rest from reference TRBV7-6 and TRBJ1-6 gives the full variable domain: GAGVSQSPRYKVTKRGQDVALRCDPISGHVSLYWYRQALGQGPEFLTYFNYEAQQDKSGLPNDRFSAERPEGSISTLTIQRTEQRDSAMYRCASSAAPRGSSYNSPLHFGNGTRLTVT.

This sequence joins TRBV29-1 and TRBJ1-1; TRBD1 might be the D (6 bases). With 6 bases removed from V and 7 bases from J, the gap between germline ends came to 21 bases. Germline assignment: CDR1 SQVTM and CDR2 ANQGSEA. This CDR3 contains 14 residues. CDR3 nucleotides: TGCAGCGTCCCAAACCGGGACACCCTCGGTGAAGCTTTCTTT. As protein: CSVPNRDTLGEAFF.

The chain carries TRBV7-6 and TRBJ2-5; 9 nucleotides align to TRBD1. The germline V gene encodes CDR1 SGHVS and CDR2 FNYEAQ. Trimming at V came to 5 bases and at J to 5 bases, leaving 9 bases not matched to a gene. The CDR3 length is 15 residues. Here the CDR3 reads CASSSTGGNTETQYF. The CDR3 bases are TGTGCCAGCAGCAGTACAGGGGGCAACACGGAGACCCAGTACTTC.

The rearrangement joins TRBV5-6 to TRBJ2-1, with D possibly being TRBD2 (5 bases). This CDR3 comprises 15 residues. The V end was cut by 3 bases, the J end by 6 bases, with 16 bases between. Germline CDR1 reads SGHDT; CDR2 reads YYEEEE. The chain's CDR3 is CASSSPGRGSNEQFF. DNA of the CDR3: TGTGCCAGCAGCTCTCCCGGGCGAGGGAGCAATGAGCAGTTCTTC.

The chain is built from TRBV29-1 and TRBJ2-3, with unresolved D. The germline V and J ends were trimmed by 1 base and 2 bases, with 13 bases remaining between them. The CDR3 has 15 amino acids. Germline assignment: CDR1 SQVTM and CDR2 ANQGSEA. CDR3 DNA: TGCAGCGTTGAAGCCCACAGTGGATACACAGATACGCAGTATTTT. It encodes CSVEAHSGYTDTQYF.

The chain joins TRBV6-5 to TRBJ1-2, with 9 bases aligning to TRBD1. Germline lookup yields CDR1 MNHEY and CDR2 SVGAGI. The CDR3 sequence is 14 residues long. V was pared by 6 bases and J by 5 bases, with 7 bases of the junction left unmatched. This CDR3 is CASRVGQGIYGYTF. The CDR3 DNA is TGTGCCAGCAGAGTGGGACAGGGCATTTATGGCTACACCTTC.

V usage is TRBV18 and J usage is TRBJ1-1, with TRBD1 identical over 9 bases. V shed 3 bases and J 5 bases; nucleotides not matched to a gene: 13. The CDR3 covers 17 residues. CDR1 and CDR2 (germline): KGHSH, LQKENI. CDR3 bases: TGTGCCAGCTCACCCTTCCCGGGACAGGGTCCGGGGACTGAAGCTTTCTTT. Protein: CASSPFPGQGPGTEAFF.

The chain employs TRBV5-1 and TRBJ2-2; TRBD2 aligns across 7 bases. V gave up 2 bases and J gave up 12 bases; unmatched junction bases: 13. The CDR3 has 15 residues. Germline V CDR1 and CDR2: SGHRS, YFSETQ. This CDR3 is CASSLPDSHGGKLFF. The CDR3 DNA reads TGCGCCAGCAGCTTACCTGACAGCCACGGGGGGAAGCTGTTTTTT.

J is TRBJ2-1 and V is TRBV5-1; 9 bases line up with TRBD1. The V and J ends lost 4 bases and 6 bases, in that order; junction bases with no gene match: 8. CDR3 length: 15 amino acids. Germline assignment: CDR1 SGHRS and CDR2 YFSETQ. The CDR3 spells CASSPQGQGFNEQFF. In nucleotides, the CDR3 is TGCGCCAGCAGCCCACAGGGACAGGGATTCAATGAGCAGTTCTTC.

The chain is built from TRBV9 and TRBJ2-3, with 8 bases matching TRBD2. The CDR3 spans 16 residues. Germline V gene sequence: CDR1 SGDLS, CDR2 YYNGEE. With 3 bases clipped from V and 4 bases from J, the junction kept 10 bases outside the gene matches. Here the CDR3 DNA reads TGTGCCAGCAGCGCGATGAGCGGGGGAGGGGCAGATACGCAGTATTTT. Its protein product is CASSAMSGGGADTQYF.

The chain joins TRBV11-2 to TRBJ2-3; the D is unclear. The germline V gene encodes CDR1 SGHAT and CDR2 FQNNGV. V was clipped by 0 bases and J by 1 base, with 5 bases between them. This CDR3 has 14 amino acids. The CDR3, as DNA: TGTGCCAGCAGCTTAGATCGGGGCACAGATACGCAGTATTTT. Protein sequence: CASSLDRGTDTQYF. Supplemented by reference TRBV11-2 and TRBJ2-3, the full variable domain reads EAGVAQSPRYKIIEKRQSVAFWCNPISGHATLYWYQQILGQGPKLLIQFQNNGVVDDSQLPKDRFSAERLKGVDSTLKIQPAKLEDSAVYLCASSLDRGTDTQYFGPGTRLTVL.